This is a list of T cell receptor beta chains from one sample in a study of blood T cell repertoires in COVID-19. Profiled with immunoSEQ multiplex PCR; TCRdb holds only in-frame clones, not every one. The data contain 140,000 or so clones, approximately 89% of them singletons. The specimen sequenced was peripheral blood. The origin of the receptors is a human donor in a cohort sampled during active COVID-19. Each CDR3 is given with its conserved first and last residue. The D gene is left open where the match is weak. Only some rows state a clone size, as once, few, many or a class for expanded clones.

>-|TRBD1|TRBJ1-4|TRBV4-3
TGCGCCAGCAGCCTGACAGGGAGCAATAATGAAAAACTGTTTTTT
CASSLTGSNNEKLFF
>-|-|TRBJ2-5|TRBV9
TGTGCCAGCAGCGTAGGTTCCTCCGGTCAAGAGACCCAGTACTTC
CASSVGSSGQETQYF
>-|-|TRBJ1-2|TRBV19
TGTGCCAGTAGTATTTCTCCCGGGTCCTACTATGGCTACACCTTC
CASSISPGSYYGYTF
>once|-|TRBJ1-1|TRBV12-3/TRBV12-4
TGTGCCAGCAGCCGGACAAGGGGAACTGAAGCTTTCTTT
CASSRTRGTEAFF
>-|-|TRBJ1-1|TRBV5-6
TGTGCCAGCAGCTTTTATTTGGGCAGGGTAGGGGCGAGGACTGAAGCTTTCTTT
CASSFYLGRVGARTEAFF
>-|-|TRBJ1-1|TRBV4-3
TGCGCCAGCAGCCAAGATCCAGGGTTGGGCACTGAAGCTTTCTTT
CASSQDPGLGTEAFF
>-|TRBD2|TRBJ2-1|TRBV4-2
TGTGCCAGCAGCCAAGTGGCTAGCGGGGCGACCAATGAGCAGTTCTTC
CASSQVASGATNEQFF
>-|TRBD1|TRBJ1-5|TRBV5-6
TGTGCCAGCAGCTTGGGGCCAGGGGGCGAACAGCCCCAGCATTTT
CASSLGPGGEQPQHF
>-|-|TRBJ1-3|TRBV19
TGTGCCAGTAGTATAGCGCGGAACTCTGGAAACACCATATATTTT
CASSIARNSGNTIYF
>-|TRBD1|TRBJ2-1|TRBV5-1
TGCGCCAGCAGCTTGTTGGGACAGGGGTCCTACAATGAGCAGTTCTTC
CASSLLGQGSYNEQFF
>-|-|TRBJ2-5|TRBV6-2/TRBV6-3
TGTGCCAGCAGCAGCAGGACTGGCCCCCAGTACTTC
CASSSRTGPQYF
>few|-|TRBJ1-6|TRBV4-1
TGCGCCAGCAGCCAAGAGCAACAGGTTAATTCACCCCTCCACTTT
CASSQEQQVNSPLHF
>-|TRBD2|TRBJ2-3|TRBV5-6
TGTGCCAGCAGCAGGGGCGGGGGGGCCTCAGATACGCAGTATTTT
CASSRGGGASDTQYF
>-|TRBD2|TRBJ2-5|TRBV4-1
TGCGCCAGCAGCCCGGGAGGGGTTTATCAAGAGACCCAGTACTTC
CASSPGGVYQETQYF
>once|-|TRBJ2-3|TRBV11-2
TGTGCCAGCAGCTTAGGGCTCAGCACAGATACGCAGTATTTT
CASSLGLSTDTQYF
>once|TRBD2|TRBJ2-1|TRBV3-1/TRBV3-2
TGTGCCAGCAGCCCCCCGGGACTAGCGGGGAGGGGTGAGCAGTTCTTC
CASSPPGLAGRGEQFF
>-|-|TRBJ2-7|TRBV20-1
TGCAGTGCTAGTCCTGGGGGCCTCGACGAGCAGTACTTC
CSASPGGLDEQYF
>-|TRBD1|TRBJ1-4|TRBV29-1
TGCAGCGTTGAATCGGACAGGGAAGATGAAAAACTGTTTTTT
CSVESDREDEKLFF
>few|TRBD1|TRBJ1-1|TRBV5-6
TGTGCCAGCAGCTTGTCGTACGGACAGGGGCCGAACACTGAAGCTTTCTTT
CASSLSYGQGPNTEAFF
>once|-|TRBJ2-4|TRBV5-4
TGTGCCAGCAGCGCGGATGTAGCCAAAAACATTCAGTACTTC
CASSADVAKNIQYF
>-|TRBD1|TRBJ2-2|TRBV18
TGTGCCAGCTCAAAGGGACAGGGTTCGAACACCGGGGAGCTGTTTTTT
CASSKGQGSNTGELFF
>-|TRBD1|TRBJ2-7|TRBV6-4
TGTGCCAACCGGGACAGGGGGGGCGAGCAGTACTTC
CANRDRGGEQYF
>-|-|TRBJ2-3|TRBV27
TGTGCCAGCAGTCCGACATGGGATACGCAGTATTTT
CASSPTWDTQYF
>-|-|TRBJ1-2|TRBV7-9
TGTGCCAGCAGCTTACTCCAGGGGAGGGATGGCTACACCTTC
CASSLLQGRDGYTF
>-|TRBD1|TRBJ1-2|TRBV19
TGTGCCAGTAGTATAGATCATGAGACAGGGGGCTATGGCTACACCTTC
CASSIDHETGGYGYTF
>-|-|TRBJ2-7|TRBV7-2
TGTGCCAGCAGCTTAGTTGGTGCGTTAAACGAGCAGTACTTC
CASSLVGALNEQYF
>once|-|TRBJ2-7|TRBV2
TGTGCCAGCAGTGACGTCGGGGACTACGAGCAGTACTTC
CASSDVGDYEQYF
>-|-|TRBJ1-2|TRBV2
TGTGCCAGCAGTGGATACGGACATTCAGTTGGCTACACCTTC
CASSGYGHSVGYTF
>-|-|TRBJ1-2|TRBV20-1
TGCAGTGCTAGATACAGCTATGGCTACACCTTC
CSARYSYGYTF
>-|-|TRBJ2-1|TRBV29-1
TGCAGCGTTGACGGGGACTCCTACAATGAGCAGTTCTTC
CSVDGDSYNEQFF
>-|-|TRBJ2-7|TRBV29-1
TGCAGCGTTGTGACGGGCTCCTACGAGCAGTACTTC
CSVVTGSYEQYF
>-|TRBD1|TRBJ1-6|TRBV15
TGTGCCACCAGCAGAGATGGGGACAGTGATTCACCCCTCCACTTT
CATSRDGDSDSPLHF
>once|TRBD1|TRBJ1-5|TRBV18
TGTGCCAGCTCACCGTATGAAGGACAGGGGGGAGCCCAGCCCCAGCATTTT
CASSPYEGQGGAQPQHF
>-|-|TRBJ2-3|TRBV6-2/TRBV6-3
TGTGCCAGCAGTTGGCTTCTAGCAGACTGGGACACAGATACGCAGTATTTT
CASSWLLADWDTDTQYF
>-|TRBD2|TRBJ2-5|TRBV7-8
TGTGCCAGTTCCGGACGTAGGACTAGCGGGGGGTACCAAGAGACCCAGTACTTC
CASSGRRTSGGYQETQYF
>-|TRBD1|TRBJ1-1|TRBV12-3/TRBV12-4
TGTGCCAGCAGGGACAGGATGACTGAAGCTTTCTTT
CASRDRMTEAFF
>-|TRBD1|TRBJ2-1|TRBV7-2
TGTGCCAGCAGCCCGCCGGGACAGATTTCCTACAATGAGCAGTTCTTC
CASSPPGQISYNEQFF
>-|-|TRBJ1-1|TRBV4-1
TGCGCCAGCAGCCAAGGCCGGTTTTGGGAGGACACTGAAGCTTTCTTT
CASSQGRFWEDTEAFF
>-|TRBD2|TRBJ2-3|TRBV7-2
TGTGCCAGCAGCCTCACTAGCGGGGGCACAGATACGCAGTATTTT
CASSLTSGGTDTQYF
>-|-|TRBJ2-7|TRBV6-5
TGTGCCAGCAGTCCCGACAGGGGAGGGTACGAGCAGTACTTC
CASSPDRGGYEQYF
>-|-|TRBJ2-6|TRBV27
TGTGCCAGCAGTTTATCCAACAGGGCTGGGGCCAACGTCCTGACTTTC
CASSLSNRAGANVLTF
>once|TRBD1|TRBJ1-2|TRBV2
TGTGCCAGCAGGGACAGGGGCGGCTATGGCTACACCTTC
CASRDRGGYGYTF
>-|TRBD1|TRBJ2-7|TRBV11-2
TGTGCCAGCAGCCTTTCCCGGGACAGAGTCTACGAGCAGTACTTC
CASSLSRDRVYEQYF
>-|-|TRBJ2-3|TRBV4-2
TGTGCCAGCAGCCAAGCAGGGGCGTCCATGGATACGCAGTATTTT
CASSQAGASMDTQYF
>-|-|TRBJ2-7|TRBV5-1
TGCGCCAGCAGCCCCGGCAGGGAGGTGTACGAGCAGTACTTC
CASSPGREVYEQYF
>-|-|TRBJ2-7|TRBV5-6
TGTGCCAGCAGCTTGGCCGGGACATCGAGCTCCTACGAGCAGTACTTC
CASSLAGTSSSYEQYF
>-|-|TRBJ1-2|TRBV3-1/TRBV3-2
TGTGCCAGCAGCCACCTCGGACAGTCCAACTATGGCTACACCTTC
CASSHLGQSNYGYTF